One sample yielded the 23 T cell receptor beta chains listed below, sequenced in a study of blood T cell repertoires in COVID-19. Sequencing used immunoSEQ multiplex PCR; TCRdb keeps in-frame clones, though not all of them. The profile covers 490,000 or so clones, with around 85% appearing a single time and 8% to 9.5% taken by the ten largest. What was sequenced was PBMCs or T cells enriched from blood (not recorded which). The receptors were sampled from a woman aged 55-69 years who had recovered from COVID-19.

The rearrangement uses TRBV3-1 (or the pseudogene TRBV3-2) and TRBJ2-3; TRBD2 matches at 11 bases. Trimming removed 0 bases from V and 3 bases from J; junction bases left unmatched: 5. Germline CDR1 is LGHDT and CDR2 is YNNKEL (reference sequence). The length of the CDR3 is 17 residues. The CDR3 spells CASSQDLLAGVTDTQYF. For the CDR3, the DNA is TGTGCCAGCAGCCAAGATCTACTAGCGGGGGTGACAGATACGCAGTATTTT.

V gene TRBV11-2 combines with J gene TRBJ1-6; D unresolved. This CDR3 spans 13 amino acids. Germline V gives CDR1 SGHAT, CDR2 FQNNGV. Trimming shortened V by 0 bases and J by 9 bases, and 6 bases separated the two germline ends. CDR3 residues: CASSLDLGSPLHF. In DNA, the CDR3 is TGTGCCAGCAGCTTAGATCTAGGTTCACCCCTCCACTTT.

V and J are TRBV10-1 and TRBJ2-1, with unresolved D. V was pared by 6 bases and J by 7 bases, with 16 bases between. There are 14 residues in the CDR3. The germline CDR1 and CDR2 sequences are WNHNN and SYGVQD (reference sequence). The CDR3 here is CASSEAGFWNEQFF. CDR3 sequence (DNA): TGCGCCAGCAGCGAGGCAGGTTTCTGGAATGAGCAGTTCTTC.

The chain couples TRBV28 to TRBJ1-2; 9 bases agree with TRBD1. J gave up 3 bases and V 4 bases, and 6 bases lay outside the gene matches. The V gene's germline CDR1 is MDHEN and CDR2 SYDVKM. The CDR3 consists of 15 residues. The CDR3 nucleotides are TGTGCCAGCAGTTCAATCCGGGACAGGGACTATGGCTACACCTTC. Its translation: CASSSIRDRDYGYTF.

This clone was picked up one time. The V and J genes are TRBV7-2 and TRBJ2-1, with unresolved D. This CDR3 has 14 residues. V dropped 1 base and J dropped 4 bases, with 8 bases sitting between them. Per germline, CDR1 SGHTA and CDR2 FQGNSA. CDR3 amino acids: CASSLEVRYNEQFF. CDR3 sequence (DNA): TGTGCCAGCAGCTTAGAGGTCAGGTACAATGAGCAGTTCTTC.

This clone was seen more than once but under ten times. The rearrangement uses TRBV15 and TRBJ2-2; no reliable D call. Germline V lookup: CDR1 LNHNV, CDR2 YYDKDF (reference sequence). V lost 0 bases, J lost 6 bases, and 5 bases lay in between. The CDR3 totals 13 residues. DNA for the CDR3: TGTGCCACCAGCAGAGATCAATCCGGGGAGCTGTTTTTT. This translates into CATSRDQSGELFF.

This clone came up once. Other DNA sequences in this specimen translate into the identical CDR3. The CDR3 region has the DNA TGTGCCAGCAGCCGGACAGGGGCTGAAGCTTTCTTT. It encodes CASSRTGAEAFF. The chain has TRBV7-9 and TRBJ1-1; 9 nucleotides align to TRBD1. The CDR3 extends over 12 amino acids. Germline CDR1 and CDR2: SEHNR and FQNEAQ (reference sequence). The junction had 1 base not matched to a gene; V was cut back by 5 bases and J by 6 bases.

This chain joins TRBV5-5 and TRBJ2-3; tentative D call: TRBD1 (6 bases). Trimming took off 1 base at V and 5 bases at J, with 14 bases between the two ends. Germline CDR1 reads SGHKS; CDR2 reads YYEKEE (reference sequence). The CDR3 covers 15 residues. CDR3 sequence: CASSLQGPLEDTQYF. The CDR3 coding sequence is TGTGCCAGCAGCTTGCAGGGGCCCTTGGAAGATACGCAGTATTTT.

This clone has a single count. The chain recombines TRBV12-5 with TRBJ2-2; 8 positions agree with TRBD1. The ends lost 5 bases at V and 1 base at J; junction bases unmatched: 3. The CDR3 totals 15 residues. Germline assignment: CDR1 LGHNT and CDR2 FRNRAP. The CDR3 reads CASGRGQGNTGELFF. The CDR3 nucleotides are TGTGCTAGTGGTCGTGGACAGGGGAACACCGGGGAGCTGTTTTTT.

A few counts support this clone. The chain combines TRBV27 with TRBJ1-5; D is unresolved. CDR1 MNHEY and CDR2 SMNVEV come from the germline V gene (reference sequence). This CDR3 spans 14 amino acids. Trimming took 7 bases from V and 2 from J, leaving 12 bases between them. DNA for the CDR3: TGTGCCAGCAAGGGAGGGTCGGGCAATCAGCCCCAGCATTTT. Encoded protein: CASKGGSGNQPQHF.

The count of this clone is one. The sample contains more than one DNA sequence encoding this CDR3. This chain links TRBV5-4 with TRBJ1-2; maybe TRBD1 (6 bases). The ends were cut back, 4 bases at V and 4 bases at J, with 11 bases in the middle. There are 13 residues in the CDR3. Germline V gene data show CDR1 as SGHNT and CDR2 as YYREEE (reference sequence). Here the CDR3 DNA reads TGTGCCAGCAGCCGAGAAGGGGGCTATGGCTACACCTTC. It is translated as CASSREGGYGYTF.

The rearrangement links TRBV6-5 to TRBJ2-7, with 12 nucleotides matching TRBD1. The CDR3 sequence is 15 residues long. V shed 6 bases and J 2 bases; nucleotides not matched to a gene: 5. Germline V CDR1 and CDR2: MNHEY, SVGAGI. The CDR3 protein is CASRARDRGPYEQYF. As DNA, the CDR3 is TGTGCCAGCAGAGCCCGGGACAGGGGGCCCTACGAGCAGTACTTC.

The V call is TRBV27, the J call TRBJ1-1; 8 bases are a match to TRBD1. The length of the CDR3 is 13 residues. Looked up from germline, CDR1 is MNHEY and CDR2 is SMNVEV (reference sequence). Trimming took 3 bases from V and 11 from J; bases not matched to a gene: 8. The CDR3 spells CASSLTGARGAFF. The CDR3 nucleotides are TGTGCCAGCAGTTTGACAGGGGCGCGGGGGGCTTTCTTT.

This chain joins TRBV30 and TRBJ1-1, with D possibly matching TRBD1 (5 bases). The CDR3 has 14 residues. V shed 4 bases and J shed 1 base, with 13 bases lying between them. Germline V gene data show CDR1 as GTSNPN and CDR2 as SVGIG (reference sequence). The CDR3 sequence: CAWTPGFGNTEAFF. CDR3 nucleotides: TGTGCCTGGACGCCAGGGTTCGGGAACACTGAAGCTTTCTTT.

The chain couples TRBV7-2 to TRBJ2-3; D gene ambiguous. CDR1 is SGHTA and CDR2 is FQGNSA in the germline V gene. V shed 0 bases and J shed 2 bases, with 12 bases lying between them. CDR3 length: 16 residues. This CDR3 is CASSLALLAATDTQYF. The DNA for the CDR3 is TGTGCCAGCAGCTTAGCGCTATTAGCAGCCACAGATACGCAGTATTTT.

The V call is TRBV28, the J call TRBJ2-3; 10 bases match TRBD1. The CDR3 is 17 residues long. V shed 5 bases and J 3 bases; nucleotides not matched to a gene: 11. The germline CDR1 and CDR2 sequences are MDHEN and SYDVKM. The CDR3 region has the DNA TGTGCCAGCAGTCCACCCCCCGGGACAGGGGAAACAGATACGCAGTATTTT. Amino acids: CASSPPPGTGETDTQYF.

This rearrangement joins TRBV10-3 to TRBJ1-6; the D gene is possibly TRBD1 (5 bases). CDR1 and CDR2 from the germline V gene are ENHRY and SYGVKD. This CDR3 contains 18 residues. Trimming pared 7 bases from V and 6 bases from J, leaving 25 bases between. CDR3 coding DNA: TGTGCCATCAAAAGTTCAGACACCACGGGGGGTTTTAATTCACCCCTCCACTTT. Translating it yields CAIKSSDTTGGFNSPLHF.

The CDR3 coding sequence is TGTGCCAGCAGAAAGGGACAGGGAGGCTCCTACGAGCAGTACTTC. It specifies CASRKGQGGSYEQYF. The J gene is TRBJ2-7, the V gene TRBV27; 9 bases line up with TRBD1. This CDR3 contains 15 residues. J gave up 0 bases and V 6 bases, and 6 bases lay outside the gene matches. CDR1 MNHEY and CDR2 SMNVEV come from the germline V gene (reference sequence).

V and J are TRBV9 and TRBJ1-1; a weak D match, TRBD1 (6 bases). This CDR3 has 14 residues. Between the trimmed V and J ends, which lost 0 bases and 2 bases, there was a span of 8 bases. CDR1 and CDR2 (germline): SGDLS, YYNGEE. CDR3 region: CASSVAQGNTEAFF. The DNA for the CDR3 is TGTGCCAGCAGCGTAGCACAGGGCAACACTGAAGCTTTCTTT.

The chain combines TRBV9 with TRBJ1-6; D not certain. The CDR3 totals 15 residues. The ends were cut back, 0 bases at V and 6 bases at J, with 10 bases in the middle. CDR1 and CDR2 (germline): SGDLS, YYNGEE. CDR3 amino acids: CASSVVGSGNSPLHF. The CDR3, as DNA: TGTGCCAGCAGCGTAGTCGGGTCGGGTAATTCACCCCTCCACTTT.

The chain is built from TRBV6-5 and TRBJ2-4, with a possible D match to TRBD2 (5 bases). This CDR3 spans 14 amino acids. Trimming pared 6 bases from V and 7 bases from J, leaving 16 bases between. Per germline, CDR1 MNHEY and CDR2 SVGAGI. The CDR3 sequence is CASSQMRVVNIQYF. The DNA for the CDR3 is TGTGCCAGCAGCCAAATGAGGGTTGTGAACATTCAGTACTTC.

This clone was recorded once. The chain combines TRBV5-5 with TRBJ2-2, with 10 bases fitting TRBD2. The length of the CDR3 is 18 residues. Trimming at V came to 4 bases and at J to 6 bases, leaving 15 bases not matched to a gene. Per germline, CDR1 SGHKS and CDR2 YYEKEE (reference sequence). For the CDR3, the DNA is TGTGCCAGCAGCCTGAACTTGGGAACTAGCGGGGACGCCGGGGAGCTGTTTTTT. Translation: CASSLNLGTSGDAGELFF.

V gene TRBV29-1 combines with J gene TRBJ2-2; possible D gene TRBD1, 6 bases. The CDR3 totals 12 residues. V lost 8 bases, J lost 4 bases, and 11 bases lay in between. CDR1 and CDR2 (germline): SQVTM, ANQGSEA. CDR3 protein: CSLGTPTGELFF. The CDR3, as DNA: TGCAGCCTCGGGACACCCACCGGGGAGCTGTTTTTT.